These 19 T cell receptor beta chains came from one sample sequenced in a study of graft-versus-host responses after intestinal transplantation. This table comes from immunoSEQ multiplex PCR, and its TCRdb copy is limited to in-frame clones, with some not included. The repertoire includes about 46,000 clones, 90% to 95% of them detected once, and under 7.5% sits in the top ten. The sequenced sample was PBMCs, obtained 750 to 800 days after a first intestinal transplant, on the day of a second. All receptors derive from a human patient who received an intestinal transplant, so some T cells may come from the graft donor.

The rearrangement links TRBV6-5 to TRBJ2-5; D uncertain. Germline V gene sequence: CDR1 MNHEY, CDR2 SVGAGI. V lost 0 bases and J 7 bases, leaving 6 bases between the germline ends. The CDR3 length is 12 residues. The CDR3 reads CASSYSSGTQYF. The CDR3 DNA reads TGTGCCAGCAGTTACTCGTCGGGGACCCAGTACTTC.

This chain uses TRBV6-5 with TRBJ2-1; perhaps TRBD1 as D (5 bases). CDR3 size: 12 residues. CDR1 MNHEY and CDR2 SVGAGI come from the germline V gene. V shed 5 bases and J shed 15 bases, with 17 bases lying between them. In nucleotides, the CDR3 is TGTGCCAGCAGTCAAGACAGAACACGGCGGTTCTTC. It translates to CASSQDRTRRFF.

The rearrangement links TRBV6-1 to TRBJ1-1, with 9 bases that match TRBD1. V was pared by 4 bases and J by 5 bases, with 5 bases of the junction left unmatched. This CDR3 is 14 amino acids long. Germline V gene lookup returns CDR1 MNHNS and CDR2 SASEGT. The CDR3 DNA reads as TGTGCCAGCAGTGTACAGGGGGCTCTTACTGAAGCTTTCTTT. It specifies CASSVQGALTEAFF.

V and J are TRBV27 and TRBJ2-1; TRBD2 matches at 8 bases. The CDR3 totals 16 residues. Germline CDR1 MNHEY, CDR2 SMNVEV (reference sequence). Trimming at V came to 5 bases and at J to 8 bases, leaving 14 bases not matched to a gene. This CDR3 reads CASSPLRLAGLDEQFF. The CDR3 bases are TGTGCCAGCAGTCCCCTTCGGTTAGCGGGATTGGATGAGCAGTTCTTC.

The gene calls are TRBV27 and TRBJ2-1, with 10 bases identical to TRBD2. This CDR3 region has 16 residues. Per germline, CDR1 MNHEY and CDR2 SMNVEV (reference sequence). The J segment lost 4 bases and the V segment lost 3 bases, leaving 6 bases of the junction unmatched. CDR3 DNA: TGTGCCAGCAGTTTGTCTAGCGGGAGTGTATACAATGAGCAGTTCTTC. It yields the protein CASSLSSGSVYNEQFF.

The V call is TRBV6-5, the J call TRBJ2-1; D gene unclear. V was clipped by 0 bases and J by 7 bases, with 10 bases between them. Germline V gene sequence: CDR1 MNHEY, CDR2 SVGAGI. This CDR3 has 14 residues. The CDR3 sequence: CASSYSLSGNEQFF. The CDR3 nucleotides are TGTGCCAGCAGTTACTCGTTGTCGGGTAATGAGCAGTTCTTC.

The genes are TRBV6-4 and TRBJ2-3; D is perhaps TRBD2 (5 bases). Trimming stripped 0 bases from V and 7 bases from J, with 11 bases between. Germline V gives CDR1 MRHNA, CDR2 SNTAGT. The CDR3 is made up of 14 amino acids. CDR3 sequence (DNA): TGTGCCAGCAGTGACTCGATCCGGGAAAATACGCAGTATTTT. Its translation is CASSDSIRENTQYF.

This chain links TRBV6-5 with TRBJ2-1; 7 nucleotides line up with TRBD2. The V gene's germline CDR1 is MNHEY and CDR2 SVGAGI. After removal of 2 bases from V and 5 bases from J, the junction contained 6 bases not matched to a gene. The CDR3 has 15 amino acids. CDR3 nucleotide sequence: TGTGCCAGCAGTTACACTCCTAGCGGAAACAATGAGCAGTTCTTC. As protein: CASSYTPSGNNEQFF.

The chain employs TRBV6-5 and TRBJ2-1; no clear D gene. Trimming removed 4 bases at V and 2 bases at J, with 9 bases between. This CDR3 is 14 amino acids long. Germline V gives CDR1 MNHEY, CDR2 SVGAGI. The CDR3 sequence is CASSFGYPYNEQFF. The CDR3 DNA reads as TGTGCCAGCAGTTTCGGGTATCCCTACAATGAGCAGTTCTTC.

The chain uses TRBV12-5 and TRBJ1-6; TRBD1 matches at 7 bases. CDR3 length: 12 residues. The J segment lost 14 bases and the V segment lost 6 bases, leaving 7 bases of the junction unmatched. Germline V CDR1 and CDR2: LGHNT, FRNRAP. The CDR3: CASGAGQLALHF. The CDR3 DNA is TGTGCTAGTGGAGCGGGACAGTTGGCCCTCCACTTT.

The chain links TRBV5-1 to TRBJ2-2, with D uncertain. V dropped 4 bases and J dropped 7 bases, with 8 bases sitting between them. There are 12 residues in the CDR3. Germline lookup yields CDR1 SGHRS and CDR2 YFSETQ. The CDR3 loop reads CASSETGGELFF. The DNA for the CDR3 is TGCGCCAGCAGCGAGACTGGCGGGGAGCTGTTTTTT.

The rearrangement links TRBV28 to TRBJ2-3; D unclear. Germline lookup yields CDR1 MDHEN and CDR2 SYDVKM. V was shortened by 5 bases and J by 1 base, with 7 bases between the two germline ends. There are 13 residues in the CDR3. This CDR3 reads CASSRDGTDTQYF. CDR3 in DNA: TGTGCCAGCAGTCGCGACGGCACAGATACGCAGTATTTT.

The gene calls are TRBV11-2 and TRBJ2-1; D gene unclear. CDR3 length: 15 amino acids. Trimming left V 2 bases short and J 0 bases short, with 8 bases between. Germline assignment: CDR1 SGHAT and CDR2 FQNNGV. CDR3 residues: CASSLLLDSYNEQFF. The CDR3 nucleotides are TGTGCCAGCAGCTTATTGCTGGACTCCTACAATGAGCAGTTCTTC.

Only one count was recorded for this clone. The chain has TRBV28 and TRBJ2-5; 7 nucleotides agree with TRBD2. Germline V gives CDR1 MDHEN, CDR2 SYDVKM. Trimming removed 4 bases from V and 6 bases from J; junction bases left unmatched: 14. The CDR3 has 16 residues. The CDR3 reads CASSSSLTSERKTQYF. CDR3 nucleotides: TGTGCCAGCAGTTCGTCCTTAACTAGCGAGAGAAAGACCCAGTACTTC.

The chain links TRBV27 to TRBJ2-3, with D possibly matching TRBD1 (7 bases). CDR1 is MNHEY, CDR2 SMNVEV, per germline (reference sequence). This CDR3 is built from 17 residues. V lost 3 bases to trimming and J lost 5 bases, with 21 bases between them. The CDR3: CASSLNRLQGRGDTQYF. The CDR3 nucleotides are TGTGCCAGCAGTTTGAACCGACTACAGGGGCGGGGAGATACGCAGTATTTT.

This clone has only one observation. V is TRBV25-1 and J is TRBJ1-1; the match to TRBD1 covers 11 bases. J was trimmed by 11 bases and V by 3 bases; bases with no gene match: 11. Germline V CDR1 and CDR2: MGHDK, SYGVNS. CDR3 size: 15 residues. The CDR3 DNA reads as TGTGCCAGCAGTGAGCACGGACAGGGGGCGAGAGGGGCTTTCTTT. It is translated as CASSEHGQGARGAFF.

The chain uses TRBV19 and TRBJ1-5; maybe TRBD1 (5 bases). This CDR3 comprises 18 residues. Per germline, CDR1 LNHDA and CDR2 SQIVND (reference sequence). V was cut by 6 bases and J by 1 base, with 22 bases left in between. CDR3 loop: CASSIRTRGEWSNQPQHF. CDR3 coding DNA: TGTGCCAGTAGCATACGGACAAGGGGCGAGTGGAGCAATCAGCCCCAGCATTTT.

V gene TRBV30 combines with J gene TRBJ1-6; unclear D gene. CDR3 length: 15 amino acids. Germline values: CDR1 GTSNPN, CDR2 SVGIG (reference sequence). V was cut by 1 base and J by 8 bases, with 15 bases left in between. The CDR3 reads CAWSAPGGGDSPLHF. The CDR3 DNA follows: TGTGCCTGGAGTGCGCCAGGAGGCGGGGATTCACCCCTCCACTTT.

The rearrangement uses TRBV19 and TRBJ1-5, with D hard to call. The V gene lost 3 bases and the J gene lost 5 bases, with 8 bases spanning the gap. Germline CDR1 reads LNHDA; CDR2 reads SQIVND (reference sequence). This CDR3 has 13 amino acids. The CDR3 nucleotides read TGTGCCAGTAGTATGGACGGTGATCAGCCCCAGCATTTT. Encoded protein: CASSMDGDQPQHF.